This T cell receptor (beta chain) was retrieved from a study of memory CD4+ T cells and cytomegalovirus serostatus. Sequencing was performed with immunoSEQ multiplex PCR; in TCRdb, only in-frame clones are kept and a portion is missing. The repertoire includes approximately 45,000 clones, over 60% of them detected once, and 1.1% sits in the top ten. Single viable CD3+CD4+CD8-CD45RO+ cells were sorted as the memory CD4+ T cells. Germline V CDR1 and CDR2: MNHEY, SVGAGI. CDR3 length: 15 residues. Trimming took off 2 bases at V and 3 bases at J, with 14 bases between the two ends. The source material was memory CD4+ T cells from blood. The sequence was obtained from an adult in good health and CMV-seronegative. This chain connects TRBV6-5 to TRBJ2-7; either TRBD1 or TRBD2 may fit D (5 bases each). CDR3 residues: CASSYRRGAVYEQYF. The CDR3, as DNA: TGTGCCAGCAGTTACAGAAGGGGAGCGGTCTACGAGCAGTACTTC.